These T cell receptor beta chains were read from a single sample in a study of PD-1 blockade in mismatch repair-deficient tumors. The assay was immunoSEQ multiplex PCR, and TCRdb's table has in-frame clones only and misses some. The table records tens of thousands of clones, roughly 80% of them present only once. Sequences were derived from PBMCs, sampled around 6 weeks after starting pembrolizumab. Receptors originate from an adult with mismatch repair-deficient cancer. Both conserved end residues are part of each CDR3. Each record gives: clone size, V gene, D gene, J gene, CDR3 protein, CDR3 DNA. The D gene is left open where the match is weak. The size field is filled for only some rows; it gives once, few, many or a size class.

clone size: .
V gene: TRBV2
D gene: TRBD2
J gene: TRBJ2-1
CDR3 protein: CASSAQLAGGDEQFF
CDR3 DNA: TGTGCCAGCAGTGCCCAACTAGCGGGAGGGGATGAGCAGTTCTTC

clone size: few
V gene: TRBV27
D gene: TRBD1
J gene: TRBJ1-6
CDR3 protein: CASSQGQGFNSPLHF
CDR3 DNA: TGTGCCAGCAGTCAAGGACAGGGGTTTAATTCACCCCTCCACTTT

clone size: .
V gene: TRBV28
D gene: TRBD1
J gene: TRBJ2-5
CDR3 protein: CASSPAGTGNQETQYF
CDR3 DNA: TGTGCCAGCAGCCCTGCCGGGACAGGGAATCAAGAGACCCAGTACTTC

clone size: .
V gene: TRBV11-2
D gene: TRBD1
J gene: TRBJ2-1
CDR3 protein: CASSLLAGGWNEQFF
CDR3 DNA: TGTGCCAGCAGCTTATTGGCAGGGGGCTGGAATGAGCAGTTCTTC

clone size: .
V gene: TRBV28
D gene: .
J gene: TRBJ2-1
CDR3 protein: CASRRQGSPVINEQFF
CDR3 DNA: TGTGCCAGCAGGCGTCAGGGGTCGCCGGTGATCAATGAGCAGTTCTTC

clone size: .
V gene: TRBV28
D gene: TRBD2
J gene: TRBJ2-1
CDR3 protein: CASSFLTHGRPPDEQFF
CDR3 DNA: TGTGCCAGCAGTTTTCTCACACACGGGAGGCCCCCCGATGAGCAGTTCTTC

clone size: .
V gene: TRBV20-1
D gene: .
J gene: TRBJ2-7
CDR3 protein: CSPGEQYF
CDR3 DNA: TGCTCCCCAGGGGAGCAGTACTTC

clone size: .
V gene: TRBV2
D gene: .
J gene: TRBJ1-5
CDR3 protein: CASSGEGGSNQPQHF
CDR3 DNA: TGTGCCAGCAGTGGCGAGGGGGGGAGCAATCAGCCCCAGCATTTT

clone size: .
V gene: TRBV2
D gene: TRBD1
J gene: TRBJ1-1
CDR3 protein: CASTSWDRGHGEAFF
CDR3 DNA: TGTGCCAGCACCTCCTGGGACAGGGGGCACGGTGAAGCTTTCTTT

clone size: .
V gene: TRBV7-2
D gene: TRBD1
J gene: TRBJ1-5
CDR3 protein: CASSRDRGSNQPQHF
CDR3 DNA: TGTGCCAGCAGCCGCGACAGGGGTAGTAATCAGCCCCAGCATTTT

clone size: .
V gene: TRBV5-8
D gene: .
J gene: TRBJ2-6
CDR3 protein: CASSLFSGANVLTF
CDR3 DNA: TGTGCCAGCAGCCTATTCTCTGGGGCCAACGTCCTGACTTTC

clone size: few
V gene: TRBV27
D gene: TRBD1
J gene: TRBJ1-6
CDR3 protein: CASSSPGTGGEPLHF
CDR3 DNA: TGTGCCAGCAGTTCCCCCGGGACAGGGGGCGAACCCCTCCACTTT

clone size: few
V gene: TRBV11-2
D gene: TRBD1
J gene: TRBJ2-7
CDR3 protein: CASTPGQGSYEQYF
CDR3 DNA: TGTGCCAGTACCCCGGGACAGGGGTCCTACGAGCAGTACTTC

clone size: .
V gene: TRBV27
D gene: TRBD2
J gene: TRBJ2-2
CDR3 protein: CASSWTGGRSGELFF
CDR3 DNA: TGTGCCAGCAGTTGGACTGGCGGGAGGAGCGGGGAGCTGTTTTTT

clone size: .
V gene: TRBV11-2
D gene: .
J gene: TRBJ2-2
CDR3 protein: CASSLSWLTNTGELFF
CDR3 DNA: TGTGCCAGCAGCCTTAGCTGGCTAACGAACACCGGGGAGCTGTTTTTT

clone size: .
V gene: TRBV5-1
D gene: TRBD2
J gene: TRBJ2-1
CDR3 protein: CASSFLAGGPWNEQFF
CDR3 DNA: TGCGCCAGCAGCTTTCTCGCGGGAGGGCCCTGGAATGAGCAGTTCTTC

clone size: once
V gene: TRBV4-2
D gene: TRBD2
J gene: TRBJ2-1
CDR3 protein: CASNQALFKLAGRNEQFF
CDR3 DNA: TGTGCCAGCAACCAAGCCCTATTTAAACTAGCGGGAAGGAATGAGCAGTTCTTC

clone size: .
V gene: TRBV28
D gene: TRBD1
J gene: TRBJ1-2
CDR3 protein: CASSPSGTGGLGYTF
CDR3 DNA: TGTGCCAGCAGTCCGTCCGGGACAGGGGGTTTAGGCTACACCTTC

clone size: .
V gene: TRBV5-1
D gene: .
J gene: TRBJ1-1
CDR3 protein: CASSPLSGRDTEAFF
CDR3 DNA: TGCGCCAGCAGCCCTCTAAGCGGTAGGGACACTGAAGCTTTCTTT

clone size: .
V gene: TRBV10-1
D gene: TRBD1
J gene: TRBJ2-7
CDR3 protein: CASSESFTGVLGQYF
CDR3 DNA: TGCGCCAGCAGTGAGTCTTTTACAGGGGTCCTGGGGCAGTACTTC

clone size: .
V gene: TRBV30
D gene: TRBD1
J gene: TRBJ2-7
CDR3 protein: CAWGQGFYEQYF
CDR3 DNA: TGTGCCTGGGGACAGGGTTTCTACGAGCAGTACTTC

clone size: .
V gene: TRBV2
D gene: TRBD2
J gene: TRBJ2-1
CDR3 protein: CASSDPASGLTYNEQFF
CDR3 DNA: TGTGCCAGCAGTGATCCAGCTAGCGGACTAACCTACAATGAGCAGTTCTTC

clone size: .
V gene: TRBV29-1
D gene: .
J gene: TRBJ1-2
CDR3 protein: CSVEEGVRVDGYTF
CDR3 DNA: TGCAGCGTTGAAGAAGGGGTCAGGGTGGATGGCTACACCTTC

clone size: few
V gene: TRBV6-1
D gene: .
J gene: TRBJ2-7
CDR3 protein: CASSERQAYEQYF
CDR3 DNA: TGTGCCAGCAGTGAACGGCAGGCCTACGAGCAGTACTTC

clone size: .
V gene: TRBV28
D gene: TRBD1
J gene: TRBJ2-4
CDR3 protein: CASSSRDRVGNIQYF
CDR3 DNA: TGTGCCAGCAGTTCCCGGGACAGGGTAGGAAACATTCAGTACTTC

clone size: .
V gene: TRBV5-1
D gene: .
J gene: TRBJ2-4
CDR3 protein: CASSLEGAKNIQYF
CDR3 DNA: TGCGCCAGCAGCTTGGAGGGGGCCAAAAACATTCAGTACTTC

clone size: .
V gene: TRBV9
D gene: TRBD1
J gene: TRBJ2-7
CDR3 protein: CASSRSAGTESSYEQYF
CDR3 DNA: TGTGCCAGCAGCCGATCCGCCGGGACAGAAAGCTCCTACGAGCAGTACTTC

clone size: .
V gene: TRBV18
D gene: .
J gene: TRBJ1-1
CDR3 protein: CASSPTKGASTEAFF
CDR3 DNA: TGTGCCAGCTCACCAACGAAAGGGGCTTCCACTGAAGCTTTCTTT

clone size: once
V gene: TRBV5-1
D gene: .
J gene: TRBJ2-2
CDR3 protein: CASSLDGGSGELFF
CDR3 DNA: TGCGCCAGCAGCTTGGATGGGGGCTCCGGGGAGCTGTTTTTT

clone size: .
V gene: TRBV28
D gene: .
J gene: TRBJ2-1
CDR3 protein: CASSSPRGIGRHNEQFF
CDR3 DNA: TGTGCCAGCAGTTCACCCAGAGGCATAGGTAGACACAATGAGCAGTTCTTC

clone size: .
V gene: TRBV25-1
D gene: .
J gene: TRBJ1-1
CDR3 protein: CASSEFYLPEEAFF
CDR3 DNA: TGTGCCAGCAGTGAATTCTATTTGCCTGAAGAAGCTTTCTTT

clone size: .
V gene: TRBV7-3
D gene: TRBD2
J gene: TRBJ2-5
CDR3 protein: CASSLSAGGGETQYF
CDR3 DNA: TGTGCCAGCAGCTTATCGGCGGGAGGCGGGGAGACCCAGTACTTC

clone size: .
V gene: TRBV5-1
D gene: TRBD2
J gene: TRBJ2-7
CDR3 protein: CASTGLAGDDEQYF
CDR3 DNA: TGCGCCAGCACCGGACTAGCGGGAGATGACGAGCAGTACTTC

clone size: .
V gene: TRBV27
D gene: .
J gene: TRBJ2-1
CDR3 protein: CASSPDSYNEQFF
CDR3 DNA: TGTGCCAGCAGTCCCGACAGTTACAATGAGCAGTTCTTC

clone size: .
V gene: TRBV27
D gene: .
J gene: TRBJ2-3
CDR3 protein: CASSTAGDTQYF
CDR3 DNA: TGTGCCAGCAGCACAGCGGGAGATACGCAGTATTTT

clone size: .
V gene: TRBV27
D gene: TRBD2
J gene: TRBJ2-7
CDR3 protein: CASSFSRAGAYEQYF
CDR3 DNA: TGTGCCAGCAGTTTCTCGAGAGCGGGGGCCTACGAGCAGTACTTC

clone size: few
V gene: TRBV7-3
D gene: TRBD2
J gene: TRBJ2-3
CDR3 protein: CASSSGLSTDTQYF
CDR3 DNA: TGTGCCAGCAGCTCGGGACTATCCACAGATACGCAGTATTTT

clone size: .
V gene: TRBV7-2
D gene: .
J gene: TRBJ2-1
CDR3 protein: CASSLSGWANEQFF
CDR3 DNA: TGTGCCAGCAGCTTATCAGGTTGGGCCAATGAGCAGTTCTTC

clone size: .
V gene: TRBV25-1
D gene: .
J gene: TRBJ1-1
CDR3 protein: CASSEFWQNTEAFF
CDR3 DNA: TGTGCCAGCAGTGAATTTTGGCAGAACACTGAAGCTTTCTTT

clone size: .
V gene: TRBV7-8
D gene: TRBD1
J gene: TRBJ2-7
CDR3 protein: CASSSEGQGANEQYF
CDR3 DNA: TGTGCCAGCAGCTCAGAGGGCCAGGGGGCTAACGAGCAGTACTTC

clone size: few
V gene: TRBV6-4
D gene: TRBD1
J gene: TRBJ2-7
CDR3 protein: CASSDSRTGASSYEQYF
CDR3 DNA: TGTGCCAGCAGTGATTCCCGGACAGGGGCAAGCTCCTACGAGCAGTACTTC

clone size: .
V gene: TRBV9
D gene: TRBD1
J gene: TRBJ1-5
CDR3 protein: CASSETGKNQPQHF
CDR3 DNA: TGTGCCAGCAGCGAGACAGGGAAGAATCAGCCCCAGCATTTT

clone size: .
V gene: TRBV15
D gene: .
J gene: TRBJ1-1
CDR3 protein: CATSKGSGTEAFF
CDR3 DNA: TGTGCCACCAGTAAGGGGTCCGGGACTGAAGCTTTCTTT

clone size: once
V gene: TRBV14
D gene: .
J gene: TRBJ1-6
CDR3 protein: CASSQVPNSPLHF
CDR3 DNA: TGTGCCAGCAGCCAAGTCCCAAATTCACCCCTCCACTTT

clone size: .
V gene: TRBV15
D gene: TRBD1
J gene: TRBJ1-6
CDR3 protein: CATRVLPTGADNSPLHF
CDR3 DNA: TGTGCCACCAGAGTACTACCCACAGGGGCCGATAATTCACCCCTCCACTTT

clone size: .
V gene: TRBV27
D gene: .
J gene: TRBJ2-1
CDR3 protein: CASSLGFYNEQFF
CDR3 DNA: TGTGCCAGCAGTTTAGGCTTCTACAATGAGCAGTTCTTC

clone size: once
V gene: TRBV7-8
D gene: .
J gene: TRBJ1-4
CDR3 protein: CASSLGPAGVEEKLFF
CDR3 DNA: TGTGCCAGCAGCTTAGGCCCGGCAGGGGTGGAAGAAAAACTGTTTTTT

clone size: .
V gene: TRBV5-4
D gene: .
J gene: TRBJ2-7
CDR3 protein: CASSWGQGRSYEQYF
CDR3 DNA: TGTGCCAGCAGCTGGGGCCAGGGTCGCTCCTACGAGCAGTACTTC

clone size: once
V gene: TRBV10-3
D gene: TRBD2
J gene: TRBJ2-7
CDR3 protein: CAISDTSGPTYEQYF
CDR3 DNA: TGTGCCATCAGTGACACTAGCGGGCCTACCTACGAGCAGTACTTC

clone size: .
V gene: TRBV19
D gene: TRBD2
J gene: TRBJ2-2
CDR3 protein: CASSRLAGGYTGELFF
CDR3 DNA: TGTGCCAGTAGTAGACTAGCGGGAGGGTACACCGGGGAGCTGTTTTTT

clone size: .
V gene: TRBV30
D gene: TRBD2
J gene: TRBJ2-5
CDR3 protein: CAWRLAGGETQYF
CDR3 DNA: TGTGCCTGGAGACTAGCGGGAGGAGAGACCCAGTACTTC

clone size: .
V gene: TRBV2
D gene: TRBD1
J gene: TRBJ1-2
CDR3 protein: CASSGQGAYNGYTF
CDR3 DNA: TGTGCCAGCAGCGGACAGGGGGCGTATAATGGCTACACCTTC